Listed below are T cell receptor beta chains from one sample, sequenced in a study of metastatic and nonmetastatic thyroid tumors. MiXCR was used by TCRdb to re-call the PCR reads. The table lists under 20,000 clones, 3.7% of them singletons. Sequencing input: tumor tissue. The receptors derive from a female donor with papillary thyroid cancer or a benign thyroid nodule (not recorded which). Some clones in this sample may be carry-over from other donors' samples. Both conserved end residues are part of each CDR3. The order of the fields is D gene, V gene, clone size, J gene, CDR3 DNA, CDR3 protein. D genes are given only for firm matches. The size field is filled for only some rows; it gives once, few, many or a size class.

>NA|TRBV6-1|few|TRBJ1-2
TGTGCCAGCAGTGAAAGCGAGACTCCTCTTAACTATTGCTACACCTTC
CASSESETPLNYCYTF
>TRBD2|TRBV19|NA|TRBJ2-3
TGTGCCAGTAGTATTGCGGGAGGCAGCACAGATACGCAGTATTTT
CASSIAGGSTDTQYF
>TRBD1|TRBV6-2/TRBV6-3|few|TRBJ2-1
TGTGCCAGCACCAGGACAGGGTACAATGAGCAGTTCTTC
CASTRTGYNEQFF
>TRBD2|TRBV2|NA|TRBJ2-7
TGTGCCAGCAACAAAGCGGGAGCTGAGTACGAGCAGTACTTC
CASNKAGAEYEQYF
>NA|TRBV12-3/TRBV12-4|few|TRBJ1-5
TGTGCCAGCAGTTTTGGCAGCAGCAATCAGCCCCAGCATTTT
CASSFGSSNQPQHF
>NA|TRBV20-1|few|TRBJ2-7
TGCAGTGCTAGAGATAATTGGGACACCACCTACGAGCAGTACTTC
CSARDNWDTTYEQYF
>TRBD2|TRBV11-3|many|TRBJ2-2
TGTGCCAGCAGCCCAACGCCGGGACTAGCGGGAGGGGGGGCCGTCACCGGGGAGCTGCTTTTT
CASSPTPGLAGGGAVTGELLF
>NA|TRBV6-1|few|TRBJ1-1
TGTGCCAGCACCCTATCCACTGAAGCTTTCTTT
CASTLSTEAFF
>NA|TRBV27|NA|TRBJ1-1
TGTGCCAGCAGTTTTATGGGAAACACTGAAGCTTTCTTT
CASSFMGNTEAFF
>NA|TRBV4-2|NA|TRBJ2-4
TGTGCCAGCAGCCAAGGGGTTGGGCATGAGGTGAACATTCAGTACTTC
CASSQGVGHEVNIQYF
>TRBD1|TRBV3-1|NA|TRBJ1-2
TGTGCCAGCAGCCAAGCAGCAAGGCAGGGGGTCTCCGGCTACACCTTC
CASSQAARQGVSGYTF
>NA|TRBV7-8|few|TRBJ2-2
TGTGCCAGCAGCCGTAAAAGGGTCTTCGCGAACACCGGGGAGCTGTTTTTT
CASSRKRVFANTGELFF
>TRBD1|TRBV7-9|few|TRBJ1-1
TGTGCCAGCAGCCTAGGGACAGGGGCCAACCTGAACACTGAAGCTTTCTTT
CASSLGTGANLNTEAFF
>NA|TRBV28|few|TRBJ2-7
TGTGCCAGCAGTATCGCGGACAGTAGCTCCTACGAGCAGTACTTC
CASSIADSSSYEQYF
>TRBD1|TRBV28|NA|TRBJ2-2
TGTGCCAGCATATCATTCGACAGGGGGGGAACCGGGGAGCTGTTTTTT
CASISFDRGGTGELFF
>TRBD1|TRBV6-1|few|TRBJ1-2
TGTGCCAGCAGTGTCTCGGACAGGGTTGGCTACACCTTC
CASSVSDRVGYTF
>TRBD1|TRBV6-2/TRBV6-3|few|TRBJ1-2
TGTGCCAGCAGTGCCGGGACAGGGGGCGCAGATGGCTACACCTTC
CASSAGTGGADGYTF
>NA|TRBV12-3/TRBV12-4|NA|TRBJ1-1
TGTGCCAGCAGTTTCGGGTTAACTGAAGCTTTCTTT
CASSFGLTEAFF
>NA|TRBV24-1|few|TRBJ2-4
TGTGCCACCAGTGACCGAACAGGGTCTACTCAGTACTTC
CATSDRTGSTQYF
>NA|TRBV10-3|few|TRBJ2-6
TGTGCCATCAGTGGGGGGCGTTGGGCCAACGTCCTGACTTTC
CAISGGRWANVLTF
>NA|TRBV28|NA|TRBJ2-3
TGTGCCAGCAGTATCGGGACATCTAGCACAGATACGCAGTATTTT
CASSIGTSSTDTQYF
>NA|TRBV28|NA|TRBJ2-4
TGTGCCAGCAGTTTATACCCGCTAGCCAAAAACATTCAGTACTTC
CASSLYPLAKNIQYF
>NA|TRBV7-9|NA|TRBJ1-4
TGTGCCAGCAGCCATTGGACCCACAAGCGGAATGAAAAACTGTTTTTT
CASSHWTHKRNEKLFF
>NA|TRBV24-1|many|TRBJ1-5
TGTGCCACCAGCCCTGACGGAAATCAGCCCCAGCATTTT
CATSPDGNQPQHF
>NA|TRBV7-6|NA|TRBJ1-5
TGTGCCAGCAGCCTACGACAATATGGGGCTCGCAATCAGCCCGAGCATTTT
CASSLRQYGARNQPEHF
>TRBD1|TRBV28|NA|TRBJ1-4
TGTGCCAGCAGTCCGCGACAGGGAGAAGCTGAAAAACTGTTTTTT
CASSPRQGEAEKLFF
>TRBD1|TRBV5-1|few|TRBJ2-7
TGCGCCAGCAGCTTGGGACCGACAGGGTCCTACGAGCAGTACTTC
CASSLGPTGSYEQYF
>NA|TRBV27|NA|TRBJ1-1
TGTGCCAGCAGGGGGTACATGAACACTGAAGCTTTCTTT
CASRGYMNTEAFF
>TRBD1|TRBV12-5|few|TRBJ2-7
TGTGCTAGTGCTACGACAGGGAGCCCCTACGAGCAGTACTTC
CASATTGSPYEQYF
>NA|TRBV7-2|few|TRBJ1-3
TGTGCCAGCAGCTTAGGACCGCCCAACTCTGGAAACACCATATATTTT
CASSLGPPNSGNTIYF
>NA|TRBV4-1|few|TRBJ1-1
TGCGCCAGCAGCCAAGATAATCTGGGACCGAACACTGAAGCTTTCTTT
CASSQDNLGPNTEAFF
>NA|TRBV2|NA|TRBJ1-2
TGTGCCAGCAGTGATTCGTACTATGGCTACACCTTC
CASSDSYYGYTF
>NA|TRBV20-1|few|TRBJ2-1
TGCAGTGCTAGACCTTTTGCGGGTTTATCCAATGAGCAGTTCTTC
CSARPFAGLSNEQFF
>NA|TRBV10-1|NA|TRBJ2-7
TGCGCCAGCAGTGATTCGGGAAGCTCCTACGAGCAGTACTTC
CASSDSGSSYEQYF
>TRBD1|TRBV5-1|few|TRBJ1-2
TGCGCCAGCAGCCCCCCAGGGGGCGCTTACGGCTACACCTTC
CASSPPGGAYGYTF
>NA|TRBV4-1|NA|TRBJ1-5
TGCGCCAGCAGCCACAATTCCGGGCAGCCCCAGCATTTT
CASSHNSGQPQHF
>TRBD1|TRBV20-1|medium-sized|TRBJ1-2
TGCAGTGCTAGAGCCCCGAGACAGGGAGGGAACTATGGCTACACCTTC
CSARAPRQGGNYGYTF
>NA|TRBV11-3|few|TRBJ1-2
TGTGCCAGCAGCTTAGAACAGGGTTATGGCTACACCTTC
CASSLEQGYGYTF
>NA|TRBV6-2/TRBV6-3|few|TRBJ2-7
TGTGCCAGCAGCCCTGGAGGGGTCCACGAGCAGTACTTC
CASSPGGVHEQYF
>TRBD1|TRBV5-6|few|TRBJ1-4
TGTGCCAGCAGCTTAAACCTCCGGACAGGAGGGAAACTGTTTTTT
CASSLNLRTGGKLFF
>NA|TRBV7-2|few|TRBJ2-1
TGTGCCAGCAGCTCCAACGCGGGGGAGCAGTTCTTC
CASSSNAGEQFF
>NA|TRBV7-9|NA|TRBJ2-7
TGTGCCAGCAGCCCCAGTACAGGGTTACACGAGCAGTACTTC
CASSPSTGLHEQYF
>NA|TRBV19|NA|TRBJ2-7
TGTGCCAGTACCCCTCGCTGGGCGGGGACCGGGTCCTACGAGCAGTACTTC
CASTPRWAGTGSYEQYF
>TRBD2|TRBV28|few|TRBJ2-7
TGTGCCAGCAGTTTAATTACTCGTAGCGGGAGGTCCGAGCAGTACTTC
CASSLITRSGRSEQYF
>NA|TRBV6-2/TRBV6-3|few|TRBJ1-6
TGTGCCAGCAGTCAGTCCCGGACAGATTATTCGAGCTCCTATAATTCACCCCTCCACTTT
CASSQSRTDYSSSYNSPLHF
>TRBD2|TRBV6-9|few|TRBJ2-7
TGTGCCAGCAGTTACGATCGGACTAGCCTAACCTACGAGCAGTACTTC
CASSYDRTSLTYEQYF
>NA|TRBV6-2/TRBV6-3|NA|TRBJ2-1
TGTGCCAGCAGCTTAACAGGGGAGCGGGGCAATGAGCAGTTCTTC
CASSLTGERGNEQFF
>NA|TRBV30|medium-sized|TRBJ1-5
TGTGCCTGGGGAGGGTACGACAATCAGCCCCAGCATTTT
CAWGGYDNQPQHF
>NA|TRBV12-3/TRBV12-4|few|TRBJ1-1
TGTGCCAGTAGCTCGCCGGGACCGCAGAACACTGAAGCTTTCTTT
CASSSPGPQNTEAFF
>NA|TRBV7-9|NA|TRBJ2-2
TGTGCCAGCAGCTTACGGGGGGCCTTCACCGGGGAGCTGTTTTTT
CASSLRGAFTGELFF
>TRBD2|TRBV11-3|NA|TRBJ2-1
TGTGCCAGCAGCAGACAGACTAGCGGGAGCAATGAGCAGTTCTTC
CASSRQTSGSNEQFF
>NA|TRBV12-5|many|TRBJ2-2
TGTGCTAGTGGTTTGTACAGGGCGAACACCGGGGAGCTGTTTTTT
CASGLYRANTGELFF
>TRBD1|TRBV28|few|TRBJ2-2
TGTGCCAGCAGTTTACACCGGGACAGGGTTGGGGAGCTGTTTTTT
CASSLHRDRVGELFF
>NA|TRBV7-9|NA|TRBJ2-1
TGTGCCAGCAGCTACGGGGGACCGTCTTACAATGAGCAGTTCTTC
CASSYGGPSYNEQFF
>NA|TRBV6-5|few|TRBJ2-2
TGTGCCAGCAGTACTAGTCCGAACACCGGGGAGCTGTTTTTT
CASSTSPNTGELFF
>TRBD2|TRBV15|NA|TRBJ2-5
TGTGCCACCAGCGCCTGGACTAGCGGGAAACAAGAGACCCAGTACTTC
CATSAWTSGKQETQYF
>NA|TRBV28|NA|TRBJ1-3
TGTGCCAGCACCCCCCCAGGGACTGGAAACACCATATATTTT
CASTPPGTGNTIYF